This TCR delta chain appears in the sequencing data of a study of gamma-delta T cells after stem cell transplantation. V was pared by 3 bases and J by 1 base, with 5 bases of the junction left unmatched. This CDR3 has 15 residues. In germline, CDR1 is GEAIGNYY, CDR2 EKD. TCRdb applied CATT to the RT-PCR reads for clone calling. The table includes fewer than 200 delta-chain clones, 20% to 25% detected once. The material sequenced was gamma-delta T cells. The V call is TRDV2, the J call TRDJ1; 9 positions agree with TRDD3. This clonotype originated in a human donor. It is not recorded whose cells these are; they may come from a transplant donor. This table probably holds off-target reads from a library built for another chain. This chain's CDR3 is CACDLLGDPTDKLIF. The CDR3 DNA reads as TGTGCCTGTGACCTACTGGGGGACCCCACCGATAAACTCATCTTT.